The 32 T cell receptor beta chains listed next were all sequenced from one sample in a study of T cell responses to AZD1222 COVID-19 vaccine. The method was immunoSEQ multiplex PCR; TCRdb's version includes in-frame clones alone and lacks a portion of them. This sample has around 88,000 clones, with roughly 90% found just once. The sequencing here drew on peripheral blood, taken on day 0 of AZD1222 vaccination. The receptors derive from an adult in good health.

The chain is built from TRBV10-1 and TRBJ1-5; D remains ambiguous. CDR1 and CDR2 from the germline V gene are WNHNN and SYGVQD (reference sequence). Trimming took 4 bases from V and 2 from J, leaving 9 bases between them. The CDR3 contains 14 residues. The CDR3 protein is CASSGRKGNQPQHF. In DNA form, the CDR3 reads TGCGCCAGCAGTGGACGGAAGGGCAATCAGCCCCAGCATTTT.

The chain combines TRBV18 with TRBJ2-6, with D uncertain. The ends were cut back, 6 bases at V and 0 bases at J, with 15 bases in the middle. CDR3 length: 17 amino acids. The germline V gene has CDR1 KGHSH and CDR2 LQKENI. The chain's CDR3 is CASSPGLVGSGANVLTF. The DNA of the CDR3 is TGTGCCAGCTCCCCCGGGCTGGTTGGCTCTGGGGCCAACGTCCTGACTTTC.

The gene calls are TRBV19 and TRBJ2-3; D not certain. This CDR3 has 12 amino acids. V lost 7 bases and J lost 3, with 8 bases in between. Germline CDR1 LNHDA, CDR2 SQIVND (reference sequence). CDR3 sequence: CASNRDTDTQYF. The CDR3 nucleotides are TGTGCCAGTAACCGAGATACAGATACGCAGTATTTT.

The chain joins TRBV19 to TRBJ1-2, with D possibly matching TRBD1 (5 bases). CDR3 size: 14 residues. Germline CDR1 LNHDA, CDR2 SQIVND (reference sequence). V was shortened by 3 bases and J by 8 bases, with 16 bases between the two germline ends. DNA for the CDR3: TGTGCCAGTAGTATGACCCAAGGGGCTGGCGGCTACACCTTC. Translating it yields CASSMTQGAGGYTF.

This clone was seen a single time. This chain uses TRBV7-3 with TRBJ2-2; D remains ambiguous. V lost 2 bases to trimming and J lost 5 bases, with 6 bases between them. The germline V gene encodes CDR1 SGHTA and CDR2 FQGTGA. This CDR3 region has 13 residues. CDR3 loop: CASSLLVTGELFF. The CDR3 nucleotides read TGTGCCAGCAGCTTATTAGTTACCGGGGAGCTGTTTTTT.

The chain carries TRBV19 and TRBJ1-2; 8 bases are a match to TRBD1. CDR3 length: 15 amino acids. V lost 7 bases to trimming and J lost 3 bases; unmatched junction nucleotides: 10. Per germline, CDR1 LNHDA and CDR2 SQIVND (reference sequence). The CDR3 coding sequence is TGTGCCAGTACCGGGGACAGGAGGGGCTACTATGGCTACACCTTC. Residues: CASTGDRRGYYGYTF. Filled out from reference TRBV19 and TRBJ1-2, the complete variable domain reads DGGITQSPKYLFRKEGQNVTLSCEQNLNHDAMYWYRQDPGQGLRLIYYSQIVNDFQKGDIAEGYSVSREKKESFPLTVTSAQKNPTAFYLCASTGDRRGYYGYTFGSGTRLTVV.

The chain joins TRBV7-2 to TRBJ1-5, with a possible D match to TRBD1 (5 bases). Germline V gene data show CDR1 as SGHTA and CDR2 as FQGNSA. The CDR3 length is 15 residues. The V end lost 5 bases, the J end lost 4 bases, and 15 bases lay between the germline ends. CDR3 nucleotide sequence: TGTGCCAGCAGCCAAATGGGGACGGAGAATCAGCCCCAGCATTTT. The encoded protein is CASSQMGTENQPQHF. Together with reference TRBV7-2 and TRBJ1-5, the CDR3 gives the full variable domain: GAGVSQSPSNKVTEKGKDVELRCDPISGHTALYWYRQSLGQGLEFLIYFQGNSAPDKSGLPSDRFSAERTGGSVSTLTIQRTQQEDSAVYLCASSQMGTENQPQHFGDGTRLSIL.

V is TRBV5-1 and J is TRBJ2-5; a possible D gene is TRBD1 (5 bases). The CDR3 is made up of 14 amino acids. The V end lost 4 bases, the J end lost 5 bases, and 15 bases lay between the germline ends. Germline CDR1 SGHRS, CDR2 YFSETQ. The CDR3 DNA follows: TGCGCCAGCAGCGGGGCTGGGGCGAGGGAGACCCAGTACTTC. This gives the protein CASSGAGARETQYF.

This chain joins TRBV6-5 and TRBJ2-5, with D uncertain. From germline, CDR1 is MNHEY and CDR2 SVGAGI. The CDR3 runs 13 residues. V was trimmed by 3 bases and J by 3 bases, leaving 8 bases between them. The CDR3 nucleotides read TGTGCCAGCAGTTATGGGCAAAAAGAGACCCAGTACTTC. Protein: CASSYGQKETQYF.

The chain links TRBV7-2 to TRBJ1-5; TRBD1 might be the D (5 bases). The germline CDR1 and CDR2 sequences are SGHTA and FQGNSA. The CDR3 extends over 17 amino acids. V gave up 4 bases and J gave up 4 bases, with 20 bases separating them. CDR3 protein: CASSSGGQGASNQPQHF. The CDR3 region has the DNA TGTGCCAGCAGCTCGGGAGGCCAGGGTGCGTCTAATCAGCCCCAGCATTTT. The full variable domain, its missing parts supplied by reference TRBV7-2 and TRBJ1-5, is GAGVSQSPSNKVTEKGKDVELRCDPISGHTALYWYRQSLGQGLEFLIYFQGNSAPDKSGLPSDRFSAERTGGSVSTLTIQRTQQEDSAVYLCASSSGGQGASNQPQHFGDGTRLSIL.

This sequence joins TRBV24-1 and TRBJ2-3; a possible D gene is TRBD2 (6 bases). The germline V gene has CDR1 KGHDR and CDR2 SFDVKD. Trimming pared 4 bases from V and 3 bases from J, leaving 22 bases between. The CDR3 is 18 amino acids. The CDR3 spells CATSENLPRASDTDTQYF. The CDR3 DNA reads TGTGCCACCAGTGAGAACCTTCCCCGGGCTAGCGATACAGATACGCAGTATTTT.

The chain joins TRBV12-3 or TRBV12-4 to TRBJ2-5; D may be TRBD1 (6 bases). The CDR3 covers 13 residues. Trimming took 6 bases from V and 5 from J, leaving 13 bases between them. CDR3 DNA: TGTGCCAGCAGGCCACAGGGCCGGGAGACCCAGTACTTC. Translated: CASRPQGRETQYF.

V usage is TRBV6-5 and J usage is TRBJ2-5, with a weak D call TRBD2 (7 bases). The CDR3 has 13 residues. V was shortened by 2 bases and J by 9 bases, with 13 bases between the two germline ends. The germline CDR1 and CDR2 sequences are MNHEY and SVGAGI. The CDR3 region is CASSYEGGGAQYF. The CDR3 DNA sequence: TGTGCCAGCAGTTACGAAGGGGGGGGTGCCCAGTACTTC.

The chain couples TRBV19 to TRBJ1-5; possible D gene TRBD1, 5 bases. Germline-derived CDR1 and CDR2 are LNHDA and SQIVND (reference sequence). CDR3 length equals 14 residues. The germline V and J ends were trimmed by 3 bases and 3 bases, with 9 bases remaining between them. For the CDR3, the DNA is TGTGCCAGTAGTATTAGTGGGACCAATCAGCCCCAGCATTTT. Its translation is CASSISGTNQPQHF.

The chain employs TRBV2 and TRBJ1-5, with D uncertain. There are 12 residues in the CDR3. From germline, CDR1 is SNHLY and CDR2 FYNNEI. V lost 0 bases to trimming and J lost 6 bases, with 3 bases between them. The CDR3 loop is CASSEAIQPQHF. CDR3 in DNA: TGTGCCAGCAGTGAAGCGATTCAGCCCCAGCATTTT.

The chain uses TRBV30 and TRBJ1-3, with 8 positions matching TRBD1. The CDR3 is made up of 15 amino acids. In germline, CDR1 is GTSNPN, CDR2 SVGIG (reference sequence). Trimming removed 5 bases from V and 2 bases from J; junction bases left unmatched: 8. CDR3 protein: CAWGLDRAPGNTIYF. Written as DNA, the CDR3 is TGTGCCTGGGGCCTGGACAGGGCCCCTGGAAACACCATATATTTT.

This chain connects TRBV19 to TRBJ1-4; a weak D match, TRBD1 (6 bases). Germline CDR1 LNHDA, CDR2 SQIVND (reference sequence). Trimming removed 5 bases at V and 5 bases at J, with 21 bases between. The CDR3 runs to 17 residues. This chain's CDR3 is CASSPRGTSGFNEKLFF. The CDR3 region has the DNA TGTGCCAGTAGTCCAAGGGGGACGTCCGGTTTCAATGAAAAACTGTTTTTT.

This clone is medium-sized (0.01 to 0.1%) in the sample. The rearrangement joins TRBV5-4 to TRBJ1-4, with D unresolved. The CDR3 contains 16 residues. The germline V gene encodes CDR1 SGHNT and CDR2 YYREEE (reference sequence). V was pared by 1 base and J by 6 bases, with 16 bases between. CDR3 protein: CASSLYKSGPYEKLFF. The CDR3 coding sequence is TGTGCCAGCAGCTTGTATAAGTCTGGGCCCTATGAAAAACTGTTTTTT.

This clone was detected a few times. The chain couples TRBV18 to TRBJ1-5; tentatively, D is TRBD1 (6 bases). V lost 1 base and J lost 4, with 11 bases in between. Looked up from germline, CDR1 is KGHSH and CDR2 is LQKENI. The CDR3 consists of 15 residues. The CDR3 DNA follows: TGTGCCAGCTCACCACAGCCAGGGGAGAATCAGCCCCAGCATTTT. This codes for CASSPQPGENQPQHF.

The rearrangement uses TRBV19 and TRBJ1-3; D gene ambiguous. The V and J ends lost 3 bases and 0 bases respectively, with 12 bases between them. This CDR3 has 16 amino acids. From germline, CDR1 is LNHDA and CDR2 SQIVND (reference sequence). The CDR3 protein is CASSIGEGFSGNTIYF. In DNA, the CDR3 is TGTGCCAGTAGTATCGGAGAGGGTTTCTCTGGAAACACCATATATTTT. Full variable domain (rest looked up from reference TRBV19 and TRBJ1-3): DGGITQSPKYLFRKEGQNVTLSCEQNLNHDAMYWYRQDPGQGLRLIYYSQIVNDFQKGDIAEGYSVSREKKESFPLTVTSAQKNPTAFYLCASSIGEGFSGNTIYFGEGSWLTVV.

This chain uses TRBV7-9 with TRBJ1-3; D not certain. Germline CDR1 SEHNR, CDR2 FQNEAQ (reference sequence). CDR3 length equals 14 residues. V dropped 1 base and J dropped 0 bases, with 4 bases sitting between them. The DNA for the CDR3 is TGTGCCAGCAGCTTAGTGGGCTCTGGAAACACCATATATTTT. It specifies CASSLVGSGNTIYF. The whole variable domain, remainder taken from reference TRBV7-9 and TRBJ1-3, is DTGVSQNPRHKITKRGQNVTFRCDPISEHNRLYWYRQTLGQGPEFLTYFQNEAQLEKSRLLSDRFSAERPKGSFSTLEIQRTEQGDSAMYLCASSLVGSGNTIYFGEGSWLTVV.

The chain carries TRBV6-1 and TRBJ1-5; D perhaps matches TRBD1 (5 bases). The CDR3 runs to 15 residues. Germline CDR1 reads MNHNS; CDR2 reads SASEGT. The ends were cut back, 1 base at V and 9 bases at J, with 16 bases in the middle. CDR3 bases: TGTGCCAGCAGTGAAGGTGGGGCATATGAGCGGCCCCAGCATTTT. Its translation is CASSEGGAYERPQHF.

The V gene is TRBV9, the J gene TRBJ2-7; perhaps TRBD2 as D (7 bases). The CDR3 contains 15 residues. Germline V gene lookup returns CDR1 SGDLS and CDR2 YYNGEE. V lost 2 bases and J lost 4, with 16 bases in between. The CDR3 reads CASSVYGGPLYEQYF. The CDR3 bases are TGTGCCAGCAGCGTCTACGGGGGGCCTTTATACGAGCAGTACTTC.

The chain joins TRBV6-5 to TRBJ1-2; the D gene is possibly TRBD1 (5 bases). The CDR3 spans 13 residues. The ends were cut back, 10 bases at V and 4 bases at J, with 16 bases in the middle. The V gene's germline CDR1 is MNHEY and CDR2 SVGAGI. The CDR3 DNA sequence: TGTGCCACAAGCCTCCTCGGGGGCTATGGCTACACCTTC. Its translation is CATSLLGGYGYTF.

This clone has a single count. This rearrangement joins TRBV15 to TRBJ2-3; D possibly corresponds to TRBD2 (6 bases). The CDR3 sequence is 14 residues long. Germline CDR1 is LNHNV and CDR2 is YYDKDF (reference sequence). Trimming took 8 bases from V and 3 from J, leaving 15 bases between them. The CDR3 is CATRRASATDTQYF. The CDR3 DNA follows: TGTGCCACCCGCCGGGCTAGCGCTACAGATACGCAGTATTTT.

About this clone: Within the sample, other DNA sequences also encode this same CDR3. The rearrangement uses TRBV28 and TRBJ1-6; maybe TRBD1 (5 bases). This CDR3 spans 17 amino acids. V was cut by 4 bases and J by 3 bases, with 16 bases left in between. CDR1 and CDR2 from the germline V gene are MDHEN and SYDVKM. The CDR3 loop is CASSSPGGRNYNSPLHF. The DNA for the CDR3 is TGTGCCAGCAGTTCCCCGGGGGGTCGGAACTATAATTCACCCCTCCACTTT.

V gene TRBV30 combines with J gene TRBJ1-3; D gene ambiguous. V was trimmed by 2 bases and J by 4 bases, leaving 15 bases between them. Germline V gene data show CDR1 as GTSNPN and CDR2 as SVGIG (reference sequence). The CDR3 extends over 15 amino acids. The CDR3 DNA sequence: TGTGCCTGGAGTTCCAAAGGGAGTTACGGAAACACCATATATTTT. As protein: CAWSSKGSYGNTIYF.

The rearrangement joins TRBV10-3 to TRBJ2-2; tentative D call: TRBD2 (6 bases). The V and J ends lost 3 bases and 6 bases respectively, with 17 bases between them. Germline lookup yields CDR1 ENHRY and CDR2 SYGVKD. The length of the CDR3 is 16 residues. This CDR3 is CAISDPAGRRPGELFF. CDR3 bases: TGTGCCATCAGTGACCCCGCAGGGAGGAGGCCCGGGGAGCTGTTTTTT.

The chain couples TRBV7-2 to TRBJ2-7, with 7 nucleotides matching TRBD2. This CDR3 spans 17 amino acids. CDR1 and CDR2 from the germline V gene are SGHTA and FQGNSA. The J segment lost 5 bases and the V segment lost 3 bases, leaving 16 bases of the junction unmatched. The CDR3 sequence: CASSLYPAGTRVHEQYF. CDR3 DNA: TGTGCCAGCAGCTTGTACCCAGCGGGGACGCGGGTACACGAGCAGTACTTC.

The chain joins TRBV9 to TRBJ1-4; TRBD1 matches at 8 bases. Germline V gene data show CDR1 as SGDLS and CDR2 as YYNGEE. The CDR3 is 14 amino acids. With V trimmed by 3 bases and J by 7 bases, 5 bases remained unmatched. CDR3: CASSEGQGSEKLFF. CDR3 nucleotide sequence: TGTGCCAGCAGCGAAGGACAGGGCAGTGAAAAACTGTTTTTT. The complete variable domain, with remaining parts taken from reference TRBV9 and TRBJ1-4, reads DSGVTQTPKHLITATGQRVTLRCSPRSGDLSVYWYQQSLDQGLQFLIQYYNGEERAKGNILERFSAQQFPDLHSELNLSSLELGDSALYFCASSEGQGSEKLFFGSGTQLSVL.

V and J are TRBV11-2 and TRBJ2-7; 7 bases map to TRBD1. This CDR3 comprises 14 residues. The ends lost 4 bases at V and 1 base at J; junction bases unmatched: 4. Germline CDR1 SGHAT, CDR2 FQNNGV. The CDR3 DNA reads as TGTGCCAGCAGCTCCGGACAGGTTTCCTACGAGCAGTACTTC. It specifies CASSSGQVSYEQYF.

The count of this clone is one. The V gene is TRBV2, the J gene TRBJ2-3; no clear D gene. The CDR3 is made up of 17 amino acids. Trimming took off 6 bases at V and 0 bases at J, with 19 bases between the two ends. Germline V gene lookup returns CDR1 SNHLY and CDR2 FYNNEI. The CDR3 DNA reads TGTGCCAGCAGCGAGTCTTGGGGTTATGGGAGCACAGATACGCAGTATTTT. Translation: CASSESWGYGSTDTQYF.